This TCR beta chain came from a study of cytomegalovirus exposure and HLA in healthy donors. Overall study findings and caveats: In a later analysis, HLA-associated beta chains showed higher expansion and lower generation probabilities than comparable chains. Follow-up analysis seemed to connect common viral pathogens with several of the most significant clusters identified.

This CDR3 region has 13 residues. Deletions cut 6 bases from V and 2 bases from J, with 8 bases between. Germline loops: CDR1 SGHTA, CDR2 FQGNSA. With regard to this clone: Antigen specificity is unknown. In the same sample, other DNA sequences code for this CDR3.

A multiplex PCR was run with 60 Vbeta primers and 13 Jbeta primers. TCRdb keeps only in-frame clones here, not all; method: immunoSEQ multiplex PCR. The profile shows about 220,000 clones, about three quarters of them singletons. Sequenced: PBMCs. The source of this sequence is a male donor in good health and CMV-seronegative. The J gene is TRBJ1-3, the V gene TRBV7-2, with a weak D call TRBD1 (5 bases). The CDR3 loop reads CASRGEAGNTIYF. The CDR3 DNA is TGTGCCAGCAGAGGGGAGGCTGGAAACACCATATATTTT.